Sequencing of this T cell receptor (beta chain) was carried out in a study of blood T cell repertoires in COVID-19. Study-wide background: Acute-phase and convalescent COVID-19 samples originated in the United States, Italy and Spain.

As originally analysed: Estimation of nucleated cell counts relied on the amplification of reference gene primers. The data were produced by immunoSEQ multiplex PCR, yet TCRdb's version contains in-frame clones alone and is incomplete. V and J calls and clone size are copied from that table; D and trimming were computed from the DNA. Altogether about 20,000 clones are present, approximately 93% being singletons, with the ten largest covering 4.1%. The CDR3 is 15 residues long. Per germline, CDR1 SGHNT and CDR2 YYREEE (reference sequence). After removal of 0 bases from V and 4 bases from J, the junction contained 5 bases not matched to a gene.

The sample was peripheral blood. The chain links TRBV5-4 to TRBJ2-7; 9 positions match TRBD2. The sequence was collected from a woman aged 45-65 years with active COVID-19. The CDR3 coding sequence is TGTGCCAGCAGCTTGGAGGCGGGAGGGGGGTACGAGCAGTACTTC. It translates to CASSLEAGGGYEQYF.